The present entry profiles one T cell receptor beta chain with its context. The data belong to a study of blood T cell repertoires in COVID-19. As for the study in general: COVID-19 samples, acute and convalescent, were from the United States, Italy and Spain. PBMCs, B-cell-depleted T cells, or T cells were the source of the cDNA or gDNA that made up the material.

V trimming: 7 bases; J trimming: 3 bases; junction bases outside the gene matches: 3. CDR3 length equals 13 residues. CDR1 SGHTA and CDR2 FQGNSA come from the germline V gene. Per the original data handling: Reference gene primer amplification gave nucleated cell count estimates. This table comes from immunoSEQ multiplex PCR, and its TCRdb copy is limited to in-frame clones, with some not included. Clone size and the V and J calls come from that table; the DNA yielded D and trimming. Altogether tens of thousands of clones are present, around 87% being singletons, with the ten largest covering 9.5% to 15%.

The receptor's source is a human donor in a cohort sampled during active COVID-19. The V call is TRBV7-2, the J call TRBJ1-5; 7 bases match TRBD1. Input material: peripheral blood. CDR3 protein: CASTGTANQPQHF. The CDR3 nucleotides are TGTGCCAGCACCGGGACAGCCAATCAGCCCCAGCATTTT.